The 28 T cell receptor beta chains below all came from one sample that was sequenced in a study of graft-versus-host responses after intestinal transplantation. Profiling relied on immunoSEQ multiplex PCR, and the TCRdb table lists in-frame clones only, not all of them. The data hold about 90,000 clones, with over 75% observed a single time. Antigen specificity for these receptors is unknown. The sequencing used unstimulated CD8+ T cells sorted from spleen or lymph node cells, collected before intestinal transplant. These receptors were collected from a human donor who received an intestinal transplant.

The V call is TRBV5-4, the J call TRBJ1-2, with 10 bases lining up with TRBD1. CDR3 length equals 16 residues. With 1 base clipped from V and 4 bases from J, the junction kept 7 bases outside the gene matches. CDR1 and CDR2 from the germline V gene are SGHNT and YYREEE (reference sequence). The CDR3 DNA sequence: TGTGCCAGCAGCTTGATGGGGACAGGGGCCTTCTATGGCTACACCTTC. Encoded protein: CASSLMGTGAFYGYTF.

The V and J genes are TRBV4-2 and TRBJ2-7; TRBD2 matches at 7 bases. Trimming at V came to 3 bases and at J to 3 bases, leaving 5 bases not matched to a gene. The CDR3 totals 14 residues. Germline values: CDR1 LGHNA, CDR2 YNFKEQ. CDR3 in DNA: TGTGCCAGCAGCCAGTGGGAGGGTGACTACGAGCAGTACTTC. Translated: CASSQWEGDYEQYF.

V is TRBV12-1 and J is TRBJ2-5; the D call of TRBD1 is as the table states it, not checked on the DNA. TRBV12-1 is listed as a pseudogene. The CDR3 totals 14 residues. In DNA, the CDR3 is TGTGCCAGCAGCCCAAAACAGGCCCCAGGGACCCAGTACTTC. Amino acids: CASSPKQAPGTQYF.

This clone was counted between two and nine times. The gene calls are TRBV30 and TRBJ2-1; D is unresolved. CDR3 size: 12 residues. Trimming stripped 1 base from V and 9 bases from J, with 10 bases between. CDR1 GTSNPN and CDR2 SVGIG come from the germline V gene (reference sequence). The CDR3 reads CAWSDAKSEQFF. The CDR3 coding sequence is TGTGCCTGGAGTGACGCCAAGAGTGAGCAGTTCTTC. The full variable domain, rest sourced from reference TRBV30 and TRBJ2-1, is SQTIHQWPATLVQPVGSPLSLECTVEGTSNPNLYWYRQAAGRGLQLLFYSVGIGQISSEVPQNLSASRPQDRQFILSSKKLLLSDSGFYLCAWSDAKSEQFFGPGTRLTVL.

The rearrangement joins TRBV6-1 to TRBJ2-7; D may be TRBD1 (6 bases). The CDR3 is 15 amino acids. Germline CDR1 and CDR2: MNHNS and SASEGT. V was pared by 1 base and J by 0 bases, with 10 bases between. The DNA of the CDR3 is TGTGCCAGCAGTGAAGAGACAGGACGCTCCTACGAGCAGTACTTC. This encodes CASSEETGRSYEQYF.

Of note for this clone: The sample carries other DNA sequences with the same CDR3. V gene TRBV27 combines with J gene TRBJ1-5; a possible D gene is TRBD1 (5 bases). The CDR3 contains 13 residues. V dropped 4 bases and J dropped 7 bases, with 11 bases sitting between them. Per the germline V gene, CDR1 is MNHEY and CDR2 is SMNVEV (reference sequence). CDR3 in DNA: TGTGCCAGCAGTTATGGGGGGGGACAGCCCCAGCATTTT. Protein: CASSYGGGQPQHF.

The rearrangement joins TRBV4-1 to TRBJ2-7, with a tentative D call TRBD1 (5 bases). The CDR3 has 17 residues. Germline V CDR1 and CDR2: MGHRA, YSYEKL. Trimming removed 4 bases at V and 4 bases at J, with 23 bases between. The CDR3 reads CASSPRVGARGSYEQYF. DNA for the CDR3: TGCGCCAGCAGCCCCCGTGTTGGGGCTAGAGGCTCTTACGAGCAGTACTTC.

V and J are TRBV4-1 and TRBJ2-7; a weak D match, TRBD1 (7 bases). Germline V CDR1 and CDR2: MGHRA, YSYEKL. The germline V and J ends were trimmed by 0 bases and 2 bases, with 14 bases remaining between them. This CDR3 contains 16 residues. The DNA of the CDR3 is TGCGCCAGCAGCCAAGATTGGCCAGGGGGGACCTACGAGCAGTACTTC. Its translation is CASSQDWPGGTYEQYF.

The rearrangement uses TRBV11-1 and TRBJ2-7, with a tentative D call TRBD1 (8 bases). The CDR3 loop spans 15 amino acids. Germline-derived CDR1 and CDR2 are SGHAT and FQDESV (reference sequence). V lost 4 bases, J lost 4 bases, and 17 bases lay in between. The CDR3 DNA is TGTGCCAGCAGCTCAACAGGGGGGGACGCTTACGAGCAGTACTTC. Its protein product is CASSSTGGDAYEQYF.

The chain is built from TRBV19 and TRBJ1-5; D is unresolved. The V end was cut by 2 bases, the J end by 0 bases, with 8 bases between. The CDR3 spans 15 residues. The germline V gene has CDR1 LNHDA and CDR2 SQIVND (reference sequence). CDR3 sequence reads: CASSILPISNQPQHF. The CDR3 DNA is TGTGCCAGTAGTATACTACCTATTAGCAATCAGCCCCAGCATTTT.

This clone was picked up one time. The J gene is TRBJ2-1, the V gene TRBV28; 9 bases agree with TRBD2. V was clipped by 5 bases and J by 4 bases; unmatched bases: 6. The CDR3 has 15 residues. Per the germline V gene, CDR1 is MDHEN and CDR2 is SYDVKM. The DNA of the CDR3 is TGTGCCAGCAGTGGGGGACTAGCAGGTTACAATGAGCAGTTCTTC. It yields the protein CASSGGLAGYNEQFF.

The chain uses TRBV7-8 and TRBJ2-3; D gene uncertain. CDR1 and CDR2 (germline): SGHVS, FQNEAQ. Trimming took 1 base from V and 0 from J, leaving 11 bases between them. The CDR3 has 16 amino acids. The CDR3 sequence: CASSLDMGLSTDTQYF. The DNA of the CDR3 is TGTGCCAGCAGCTTAGACATGGGCCTTAGCACAGATACGCAGTATTTT.

CDR3 region: CASRLRGEGSMAHSTDTQYF. The CDR3 coding sequence is TGCGCCAGCAGGCTCAGGGGAGAGGGCTCAATGGCCCATTCCACAGATACGCAGTATTTT. V and J are TRBV10-1 and TRBJ2-3; D may be TRBD1 (6 bases). Germline lookup yields CDR1 WNHNN and CDR2 SYGVQD (reference sequence). The CDR3 is made up of 20 amino acids. The V end was cut by 6 bases, the J end by 2 bases, with 30 bases between.

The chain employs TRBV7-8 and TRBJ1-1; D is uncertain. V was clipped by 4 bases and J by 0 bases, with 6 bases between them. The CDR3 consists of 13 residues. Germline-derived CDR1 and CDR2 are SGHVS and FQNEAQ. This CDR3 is CASSSTLNTEAFF. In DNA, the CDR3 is TGTGCCAGCAGCTCGACACTGAACACTGAAGCTTTCTTT.

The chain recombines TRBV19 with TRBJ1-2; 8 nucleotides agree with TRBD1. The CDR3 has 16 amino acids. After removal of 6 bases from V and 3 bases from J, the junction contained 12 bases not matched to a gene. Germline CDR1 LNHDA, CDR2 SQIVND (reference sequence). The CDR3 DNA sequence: TGTGCCAGTAGAGGACAGGGTAGCCTATTTGACTATGGCTACACCTTC. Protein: CASRGQGSLFDYGYTF.

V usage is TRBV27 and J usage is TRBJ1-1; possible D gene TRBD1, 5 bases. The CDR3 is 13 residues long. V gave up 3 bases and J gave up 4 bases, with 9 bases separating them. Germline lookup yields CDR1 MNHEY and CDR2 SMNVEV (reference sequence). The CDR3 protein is CASSLGRATEAFF. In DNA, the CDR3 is TGTGCCAGCAGTTTGGGCAGGGCCACTGAAGCTTTCTTT.

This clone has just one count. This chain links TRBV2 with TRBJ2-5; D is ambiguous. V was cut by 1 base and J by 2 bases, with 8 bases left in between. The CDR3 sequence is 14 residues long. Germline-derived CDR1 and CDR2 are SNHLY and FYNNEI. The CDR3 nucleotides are TGTGCCAGCAGTGAAGGGGCGCGTCAAGAGACCCAGTACTTC. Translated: CASSEGARQETQYF. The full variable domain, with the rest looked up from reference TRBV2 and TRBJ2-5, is EPEVTQTPSHQVTQMGQEVILRCVPISNHLYFYWYRQILGQKVEFLVSFYNNEISEKSEIFDDQFSVERPDGSNFTLKIRSTKLEDSAMYFCASSEGARQETQYFGPGTRLLVL.

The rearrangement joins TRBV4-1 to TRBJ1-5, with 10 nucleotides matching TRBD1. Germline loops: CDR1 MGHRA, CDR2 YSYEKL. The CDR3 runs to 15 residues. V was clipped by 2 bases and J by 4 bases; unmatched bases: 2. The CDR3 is CASSQKGQGNQPQHF. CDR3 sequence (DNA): TGCGCCAGCAGCCAAAAGGGACAGGGGAATCAGCCCCAGCATTTT.

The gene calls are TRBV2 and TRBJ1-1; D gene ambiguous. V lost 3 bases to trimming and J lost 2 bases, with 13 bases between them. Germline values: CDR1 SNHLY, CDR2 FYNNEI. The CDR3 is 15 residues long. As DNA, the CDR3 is TGTGCCAGCAGTGATTCGGGGTGGAGTAACACTGAAGCTTTCTTT. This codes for CASSDSGWSNTEAFF. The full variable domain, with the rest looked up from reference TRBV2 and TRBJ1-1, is EPEVTQTPSHQVTQMGQEVILRCVPISNHLYFYWYRQILGQKVEFLVSFYNNEISEKSEIFDDQFSVERPDGSNFTLKIRSTKLEDSAMYFCASSDSGWSNTEAFFGQGTRLTVV.

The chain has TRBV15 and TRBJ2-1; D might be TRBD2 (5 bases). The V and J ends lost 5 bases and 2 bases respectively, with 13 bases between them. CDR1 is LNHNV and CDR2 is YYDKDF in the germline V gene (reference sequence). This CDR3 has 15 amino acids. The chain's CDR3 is CATSPRVSAYNEQFF. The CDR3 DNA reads TGTGCCACCAGCCCCCGGGTTAGCGCCTACAATGAGCAGTTCTTC. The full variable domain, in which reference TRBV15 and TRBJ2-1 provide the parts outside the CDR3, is DAMVIQNPRYQVTQFGKPVTLSCSQTLNHNVMYWYQQKSSQAPKLLFHYYDKDFNNEADTPDNFQSRRPNTSFCFLDIRSPGLGDTAMYLCATSPRVSAYNEQFFGPGTRLTVL.

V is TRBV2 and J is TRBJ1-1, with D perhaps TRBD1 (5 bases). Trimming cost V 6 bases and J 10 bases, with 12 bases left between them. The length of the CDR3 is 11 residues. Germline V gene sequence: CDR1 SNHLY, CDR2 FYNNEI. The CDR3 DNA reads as TGTGCCAGCAGGAACGGGACTTCAGCTTTCTTT. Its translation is CASRNGTSAFF.

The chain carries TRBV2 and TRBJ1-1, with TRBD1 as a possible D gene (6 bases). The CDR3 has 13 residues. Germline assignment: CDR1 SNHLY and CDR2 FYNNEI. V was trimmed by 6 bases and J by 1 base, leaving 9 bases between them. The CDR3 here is CASRRGGNTEAFF. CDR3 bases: TGTGCCAGCAGGAGGGGGGGGAACACTGAAGCTTTCTTT.

The CDR3 spells CASSLQGWETQYF. The CDR3 DNA reads as TGTGCCAGTAGTTTACAGGGCTGGGAGACCCAGTACTTC. The chain couples TRBV19 to TRBJ2-5; D perhaps matches TRBD1 (6 bases). The CDR3 covers 13 residues. Germline V gene sequence: CDR1 LNHDA, CDR2 SQIVND (reference sequence). The V and J ends lost 5 bases and 5 bases respectively, with 12 bases between them.

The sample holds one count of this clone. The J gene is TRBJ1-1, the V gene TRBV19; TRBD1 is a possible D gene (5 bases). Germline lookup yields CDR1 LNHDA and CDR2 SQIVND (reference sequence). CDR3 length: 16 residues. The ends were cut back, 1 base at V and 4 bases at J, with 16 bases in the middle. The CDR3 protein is CASSIGEGGVTTEAFF. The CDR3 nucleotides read TGTGCCAGTAGTATAGGTGAGGGAGGGGTGACCACTGAAGCTTTCTTT.

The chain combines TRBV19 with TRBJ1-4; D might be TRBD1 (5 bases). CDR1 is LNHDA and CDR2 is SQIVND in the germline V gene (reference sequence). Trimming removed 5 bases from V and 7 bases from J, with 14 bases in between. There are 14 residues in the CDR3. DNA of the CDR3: TGTGCCAGTAGTTGGGGCGGCGGGGGTGAAAAACTGTTTTTT. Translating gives CASSWGGGGEKLFF. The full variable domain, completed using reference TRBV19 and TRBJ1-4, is DGGITQSPKYLFRKEGQNVTLSCEQNLNHDAMYWYRQDPGQGLRLIYYSQIVNDFQKGDIAEGYSVSREKKESFPLTVTSAQKNPTAFYLCASSWGGGGEKLFFGSGTQLSVL.

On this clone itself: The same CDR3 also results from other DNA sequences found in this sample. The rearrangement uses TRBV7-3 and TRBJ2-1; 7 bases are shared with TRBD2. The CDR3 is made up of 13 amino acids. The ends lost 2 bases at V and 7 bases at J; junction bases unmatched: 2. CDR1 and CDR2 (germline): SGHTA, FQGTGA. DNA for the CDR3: TGTGCCAGCAGCTTAGCCGGGGGGAATGAGCAGTTCTTC. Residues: CASSLAGGNEQFF.

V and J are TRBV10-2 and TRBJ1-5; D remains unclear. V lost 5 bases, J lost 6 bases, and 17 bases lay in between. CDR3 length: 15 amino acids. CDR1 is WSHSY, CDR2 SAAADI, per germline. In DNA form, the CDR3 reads TGCGCCAGCAGTTATGTGAGGGATGGTGTTCAGCCCCAGCATTTT. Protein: CASSYVRDGVQPQHF.

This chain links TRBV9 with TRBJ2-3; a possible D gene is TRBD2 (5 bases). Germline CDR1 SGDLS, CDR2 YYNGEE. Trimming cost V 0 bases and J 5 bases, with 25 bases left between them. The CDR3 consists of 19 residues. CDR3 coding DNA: TGTGCCAGCAGCGTAGCCCAGCACGGGGTCCGGATACTCGGAGATACGCAGTATTTT. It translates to CASSVAQHGVRILGDTQYF.